This is a list of T cell receptor beta chains from one sample in a study of memory CD4+ T cells and cytomegalovirus serostatus. Sequenced by immunoSEQ multiplex PCR; TCRdb stores in-frame clones only, minus some. This sample has 84,000 or so clones, with 80% found just once. Sequencing was carried out using memory CD4+ T cells from blood. Every receptor here comes from an adult in good health and CMV-seronegative. Both conserved end residues are part of each CDR3. Each record gives: CDR3 protein, CDR3 DNA, J gene, D gene, V gene, clone size. A D gene is named only where the DNA matches it firmly. Only some rows state a clone size, as once, few, many or a class for expanded clones.

CDR3 protein: CAYSGAPSDTQYF
CDR3 DNA: TGTGCATACAGCGGGGCCCCCTCAGATACGCAGTATTTT
J gene: TRBJ2-3
D gene: TRBD2
V gene: TRBV30
clone size: -

CDR3 protein: CASSSQGTGELFF
CDR3 DNA: TGTGCCAGCAGTTCTCAAGGCACCGGGGAGCTGTTTTTT
J gene: TRBJ2-2
D gene: -
V gene: TRBV27
clone size: -

CDR3 protein: CACAGTLNYGYTF
CDR3 DNA: TGTGCCTGTGCCGGGACACTTAACTATGGCTACACCTTC
J gene: TRBJ1-2
D gene: -
V gene: TRBV30
clone size: -

CDR3 protein: CASRRGGTDTDTQYF
CDR3 DNA: TGTGCCAGCCGCCGGGGGGGGACTGACACAGATACGCAGTATTTT
J gene: TRBJ2-3
D gene: TRBD2
V gene: TRBV6-4
clone size: -

CDR3 protein: CASPPSGGLTGELFF
CDR3 DNA: TGTGCCAGTCCGCCTAGCGGGGGTCTCACCGGGGAGCTGTTTTTT
J gene: TRBJ2-2
D gene: TRBD2
V gene: TRBV7-9
clone size: -

CDR3 protein: CSAEGVGGYTF
CDR3 DNA: TGCAGCGCAGAGGGGGTGGGGGGCTACACCTTC
J gene: TRBJ1-2
D gene: -
V gene: TRBV29-1
clone size: once

CDR3 protein: CATSKGTSGGYNEQFF
CDR3 DNA: TGTGCCACCAGCAAAGGGACTAGCGGGGGGTACAATGAGCAGTTCTTC
J gene: TRBJ2-1
D gene: TRBD2
V gene: TRBV15
clone size: -

CDR3 protein: CASSYARNGQPQHF
CDR3 DNA: TGTGCCAGCAGTTACGCCCGGAACGGTCAGCCCCAGCATTTT
J gene: TRBJ1-5
D gene: -
V gene: TRBV6-5
clone size: -

CDR3 protein: CASSETMNTGELFF
CDR3 DNA: TGCGCCAGCTCGGAGACGATGAACACCGGGGAGCTGTTTTTT
J gene: TRBJ2-2
D gene: -
V gene: TRBV5-1
clone size: -

CDR3 protein: CASSPPRTEFSNTEAFF
CDR3 DNA: TGTGCCAGCAGTCCACCAAGGACGGAATTCTCGAACACTGAAGCTTTCTTT
J gene: TRBJ1-1
D gene: -
V gene: TRBV28
clone size: -

CDR3 protein: CSVGMLQKSYEQYF
CDR3 DNA: TGCAGCGTTGGGATGCTCCAAAAATCCTACGAGCAGTACTTC
J gene: TRBJ2-7
D gene: -
V gene: TRBV29-1
clone size: -

CDR3 protein: CAWSVVWGNYGYTF
CDR3 DNA: TGTGCCTGGAGTGTAGTGTGGGGGAACTATGGCTACACCTTC
J gene: TRBJ1-2
D gene: -
V gene: TRBV30
clone size: -

CDR3 protein: CASSERGGHGYTF
CDR3 DNA: TGTGCCAGCAGTGAACGGGGGGGGCATGGCTACACCTTC
J gene: TRBJ1-2
D gene: -
V gene: TRBV2
clone size: -

CDR3 protein: CASSLAWTAGGYTF
CDR3 DNA: TGTGCCAGCAGCTTGGCCTGGACGGCGGGGGGCTACACCTTC
J gene: TRBJ1-2
D gene: -
V gene: TRBV5-4
clone size: once

CDR3 protein: CASSLDTGLYNEQFF
CDR3 DNA: TGTGCCAGCAGCTTAGATACCGGACTATACAATGAGCAGTTCTTC
J gene: TRBJ2-1
D gene: -
V gene: TRBV7-2
clone size: -

CDR3 protein: CASSLKGETQYF
CDR3 DNA: TGTGCCAGCAGCTTGAAGGGAGAGACCCAGTACTTC
J gene: TRBJ2-5
D gene: -
V gene: TRBV7-6
clone size: -

CDR3 protein: CASRITGELFF
CDR3 DNA: TGTGCCAGCCGTATCACCGGGGAGCTGTTTTTT
J gene: TRBJ2-2
D gene: -
V gene: TRBV28
clone size: -

CDR3 protein: CASSLGRGALVNPFF
CDR3 DNA: TGTGCCAGCAGCTTGGGTAGGGGGGCTCTAGTTAATCCGTTCTTC
J gene: TRBJ2-1
D gene: -
V gene: TRBV5-4
clone size: -

CDR3 protein: CASSLALAGDTQYF
CDR3 DNA: TGTGCCAGCAGCTTAGCGCTGGCGGGAGATACGCAGTATTTT
J gene: TRBJ2-3
D gene: -
V gene: TRBV7-8
clone size: -

CDR3 protein: CASSLALADTQYF
CDR3 DNA: TGTGCTAGCAGCTTAGCGCTGGCAGATACGCAGTATTTT
J gene: TRBJ2-3
D gene: -
V gene: TRBV7-7
clone size: -

CDR3 protein: CASSLGRAYGYTF
CDR3 DNA: TGTGCCAGCAGCTTAGGGAGGGCCTATGGCTACACCTTC
J gene: TRBJ1-2
D gene: -
V gene: TRBV7-2
clone size: -

CDR3 protein: CASSVRPAGDGYTF
CDR3 DNA: TGTGCCAGCAGCGTACGACCGGCAGGAGATGGCTACACCTTC
J gene: TRBJ1-2
D gene: -
V gene: TRBV9
clone size: -

CDR3 protein: CASRVGGGNTIYF
CDR3 DNA: TGTGCCAGCAGGGTGGGAGGCGGAAACACCATATATTTT
J gene: TRBJ1-3
D gene: -
V gene: TRBV2
clone size: -

CDR3 protein: CAISEFGETTDTQYF
CDR3 DNA: TGTGCCATCAGTGAGTTTGGGGAAACGACAGATACGCAGTATTTT
J gene: TRBJ2-3
D gene: -
V gene: TRBV10-3
clone size: -

CDR3 protein: CASSLQPGLGRGELFF
CDR3 DNA: TGCGCCAGCAGCCTTCAGCCGGGACTAGGTCGAGGGGAGCTGTTTTTT
J gene: TRBJ2-2
D gene: TRBD2
V gene: TRBV4-1
clone size: -

CDR3 protein: CSANAGGVETQYF
CDR3 DNA: TGCAGCGCTAACGCAGGGGGAGTAGAGACCCAGTACTTC
J gene: TRBJ2-5
D gene: TRBD1
V gene: TRBV29-1
clone size: few

CDR3 protein: CASSLLPASTLGNTIYF
CDR3 DNA: TGCGCCAGCAGCTTGTTGCCGGCCTCCACTTTAGGAAACACCATATATTTT
J gene: TRBJ1-3
D gene: -
V gene: TRBV5-1
clone size: few

CDR3 protein: CASSLQGPTNEKLFF
CDR3 DNA: TGTGCCAGCAGCTTACAGGGGCCGACTAATGAAAAACTGTTTTTT
J gene: TRBJ1-4
D gene: -
V gene: TRBV7-2
clone size: -

CDR3 protein: CASSHRYRLSTNEKLFF
CDR3 DNA: TGTGCCAGCAGTCATAGATACAGACTTTCAACTAATGAAAAACTGTTTTTT
J gene: TRBJ1-4
D gene: -
V gene: TRBV11-2
clone size: -

CDR3 protein: CASSEYRLQGVTGELFF
CDR3 DNA: TGTGCCAGCAGTGAATACCGGCTACAGGGGGTCACCGGGGAGCTGTTTTTT
J gene: TRBJ2-2
D gene: TRBD1
V gene: TRBV25-1
clone size: -

CDR3 protein: CASSQDTNEKLFF
CDR3 DNA: TGTGCCAGCTCACAAGACACTAATGAAAAACTGTTTTTT
J gene: TRBJ1-4
D gene: -
V gene: TRBV18
clone size: -

CDR3 protein: CSVEVGETQYF
CDR3 DNA: TGCAGCGTTGAAGTAGGGGAGACCCAGTACTTC
J gene: TRBJ2-5
D gene: -
V gene: TRBV29-1
clone size: few

CDR3 protein: CASSLGISGGTDTQYF
CDR3 DNA: TGTGCCAGCAGCTTAGGTATTAGCGGGGGCACAGATACGCAGTATTTT
J gene: TRBJ2-3
D gene: TRBD2
V gene: TRBV11-2
clone size: -

CDR3 protein: CASSPGGQGGTDTQYF
CDR3 DNA: TGCGCCAGCAGCCCAGGTGGGCAGGGTGGCACAGATACGCAGTATTTT
J gene: TRBJ2-3
D gene: -
V gene: TRBV5-1
clone size: -

CDR3 protein: CACDEVGTEAFF
CDR3 DNA: TGTGCCTGTGACGAAGTAGGGACTGAAGCTTTCTTT
J gene: TRBJ1-1
D gene: -
V gene: TRBV30
clone size: -

CDR3 protein: CASSPKTRVFNGYTF
CDR3 DNA: TGTGCCAGCAGCCCCAAGACCAGGGTCTTCAATGGCTACACCTTC
J gene: TRBJ1-2
D gene: -
V gene: TRBV5-4
clone size: -

CDR3 protein: CASSLEGRGTDTQYF
CDR3 DNA: TGTGCCAGCAGCTTAGAGGGGCGGGGGACAGATACGCAGTATTTT
J gene: TRBJ2-3
D gene: TRBD2
V gene: TRBV7-2
clone size: -

CDR3 protein: CASSVDSTNEKLFF
CDR3 DNA: TGTGCCAGCAGCGTAGACAGTACTAATGAAAAACTGTTTTTT
J gene: TRBJ1-4
D gene: -
V gene: TRBV9
clone size: once

CDR3 protein: CASSLDFGSVNEQFF
CDR3 DNA: TGTGCCAGCAGCTTAGATTTCGGTAGCGTCAATGAGCAGTTCTTC
J gene: TRBJ2-1
D gene: -
V gene: TRBV7-2
clone size: -

CDR3 protein: CASRLAETYEQYF
CDR3 DNA: TGTGCCAGCAGACTAGCGGAGACATACGAGCAGTACTTC
J gene: TRBJ2-7
D gene: TRBD2
V gene: TRBV6-6
clone size: -

CDR3 protein: CASSSGTLESSYEQYF
CDR3 DNA: TGTGCCAGCAGCTCAGGGACCCTCGAGAGCTCCTACGAGCAGTACTTC
J gene: TRBJ2-7
D gene: -
V gene: TRBV7-8
clone size: -

CDR3 protein: CASSEGLYGYTF
CDR3 DNA: TGCGCCAGCAGTGAGGGTCTCTATGGCTACACCTTC
J gene: TRBJ1-2
D gene: -
V gene: TRBV5-1
clone size: -

CDR3 protein: CASSGRTGSTDTQYF
CDR3 DNA: TGTGCCAGCAGTGGTCGGACAGGTTCCACAGATACGCAGTATTTT
J gene: TRBJ2-3
D gene: TRBD1
V gene: TRBV2
clone size: -

CDR3 protein: CAWSVGTAANVLTF
CDR3 DNA: TGTGCCTGGAGTGTCGGGACAGCGGCCAACGTCCTGACTTTC
J gene: TRBJ2-6
D gene: TRBD1
V gene: TRBV30
clone size: -

CDR3 protein: CASSLNGRPDETQYF
CDR3 DNA: TGTGCCAGCAGCTTGAACGGGAGACCAGACGAGACCCAGTACTTC
J gene: TRBJ2-5
D gene: -
V gene: TRBV7-3
clone size: -

CDR3 protein: CASSSDRSSYEQYF
CDR3 DNA: TGCGCCAGCAGCTCGGACAGGAGCTCCTACGAGCAGTACTTC
J gene: TRBJ2-7
D gene: TRBD1
V gene: TRBV5-1
clone size: few

CDR3 protein: CASSLMGQGDGYTF
CDR3 DNA: TGTGCCAGCAGCTTAATGGGACAGGGGGATGGCTACACCTTC
J gene: TRBJ1-2
D gene: TRBD1
V gene: TRBV11-2
clone size: -

CDR3 protein: CASSHRVWGQGDTGELFF
CDR3 DNA: TGCGCCAGCAGCCACCGAGTTTGGGGACAGGGGGACACCGGGGAGCTGTTTTTT
J gene: TRBJ2-2
D gene: TRBD1
V gene: TRBV4-3
clone size: -

CDR3 protein: CASSEPPAISGNTIYF
CDR3 DNA: TGCGCCAGCAGTGAGCCCCCAGCTATCTCTGGAAACACCATATATTTT
J gene: TRBJ1-3
D gene: -
V gene: TRBV10-1
clone size: -

CDR3 protein: CASSRVYEQYF
CDR3 DNA: TGTGCCAGCAGCCGAGTCTACGAGCAGTACTTC
J gene: TRBJ2-7
D gene: -
V gene: TRBV7-2
clone size: -

CDR3 protein: CASSRYGSSKPLHF
CDR3 DNA: TGTGCCAGCAGCCGGTATGGGAGCTCGAAACCCCTCCACTTT
J gene: TRBJ1-6
D gene: -
V gene: TRBV7-2
clone size: few

CDR3 protein: CSGQKETQYF
CDR3 DNA: TGCAGTGGCCAAAAAGAGACCCAGTACTTC
J gene: TRBJ2-5
D gene: -
V gene: TRBV20-1
clone size: -

CDR3 protein: CASSDPAGTNGNTIYF
CDR3 DNA: TGCGCCAGCAGTGACCCTGCAGGGACAAACGGAAACACCATATATTTT
J gene: TRBJ1-3
D gene: -
V gene: TRBV10-1
clone size: -

CDR3 protein: CASSQQKNTEAFF
CDR3 DNA: TGTGCCAGCAGTCAGCAGAAAAACACTGAAGCTTTCTTT
J gene: TRBJ1-1
D gene: -
V gene: TRBV6-4
clone size: few

CDR3 protein: CASSPGQDNQPQHF
CDR3 DNA: TGTGCCAGCTCACCAGGACAGGACAATCAGCCCCAGCATTTT
J gene: TRBJ1-5
D gene: TRBD1
V gene: TRBV18
clone size: -

CDR3 protein: CASREISGSNTGELFF
CDR3 DNA: TGTGCCAGCAGAGAAATTAGCGGGTCCAACACCGGGGAGCTGTTTTTT
J gene: TRBJ2-2
D gene: TRBD2
V gene: TRBV7-3
clone size: -

CDR3 protein: CASSPTSGGLIDTQYF
CDR3 DNA: TGTGCCAGTAGTCCGACTAGCGGGGGGCTTATAGATACGCAGTATTTT
J gene: TRBJ2-3
D gene: TRBD2
V gene: TRBV19
clone size: -

CDR3 protein: CASSWSDKETQYF
CDR3 DNA: TGCGCCAGCAGCTGGAGTGATAAAGAGACCCAGTACTTC
J gene: TRBJ2-5
D gene: -
V gene: TRBV5-1
clone size: -

CDR3 protein: CASSSWGRTVNTEAFF
CDR3 DNA: TGTGCCAGCAGCTCGTGGGGCAGAACGGTGAACACTGAAGCTTTCTTT
J gene: TRBJ1-1
D gene: -
V gene: TRBV7-8
clone size: -

CDR3 protein: CASSAPGLQETQYF
CDR3 DNA: TGTGCCAGCAGCGCCCCGGGGCTGCAAGAGACCCAGTACTTC
J gene: TRBJ2-5
D gene: -
V gene: TRBV11-2
clone size: -